The present TCR beta chain was sequenced within a study of cytomegalovirus exposure and HLA in healthy donors. Background on the study: The roughly 110 validation repertoires were reported in a later analysis to have been generated on the same platform as the roughly 720 first-cohort repertoires. Study results and limitations: It was found in a later analysis that first-cohort TCR clusters tended to co-occur in the 100 to 150 validation repertoires. Reportedly, cytomegalovirus status was diagnosed with high sensitivity and specificity.

The CDR3 spans 18 residues. V was trimmed by 0 bases and J by 5 bases, leaving 22 bases between them. Germline loops: CDR1 MGHRA, CDR2 YSYEKL. This clone occurred once. Its matching antigen is unknown. Data came from immunoSEQ multiplex PCR; TCRdb stores just in-frame clones and leaves some out. The data contain under 300,000 clones, 80% to 90% of them singletons. The gene calls are TRBV4-1 and TRBJ1-1, with D perhaps TRBD1 (6 bases). Sequencing was performed on PBMCs. The TCR sequence derives from a young woman in good health and CMV-seronegative. The CDR3 coding sequence is TGCGCCAGCAGCCAAGAGGACATGGGGGCAAATGCGAGGACTGAAGCTTTCTTT. It encodes CASSQEDMGANARTEAFF.